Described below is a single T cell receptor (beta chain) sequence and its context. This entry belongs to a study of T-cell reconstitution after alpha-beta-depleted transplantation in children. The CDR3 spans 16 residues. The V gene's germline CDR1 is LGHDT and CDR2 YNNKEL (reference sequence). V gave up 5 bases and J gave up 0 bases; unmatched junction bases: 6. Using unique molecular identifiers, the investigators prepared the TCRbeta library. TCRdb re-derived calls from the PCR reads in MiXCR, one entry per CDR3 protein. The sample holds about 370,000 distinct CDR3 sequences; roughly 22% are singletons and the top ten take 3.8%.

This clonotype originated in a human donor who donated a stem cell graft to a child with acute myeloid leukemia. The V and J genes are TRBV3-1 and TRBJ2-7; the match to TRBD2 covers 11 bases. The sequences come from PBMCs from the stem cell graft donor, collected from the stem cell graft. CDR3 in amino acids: CASSWGLAESSYEQYF. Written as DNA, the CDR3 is TGTGCCAGCAGCTGGGGACTAGCGGAAAGCTCCTACGAGCAGTACTTC.